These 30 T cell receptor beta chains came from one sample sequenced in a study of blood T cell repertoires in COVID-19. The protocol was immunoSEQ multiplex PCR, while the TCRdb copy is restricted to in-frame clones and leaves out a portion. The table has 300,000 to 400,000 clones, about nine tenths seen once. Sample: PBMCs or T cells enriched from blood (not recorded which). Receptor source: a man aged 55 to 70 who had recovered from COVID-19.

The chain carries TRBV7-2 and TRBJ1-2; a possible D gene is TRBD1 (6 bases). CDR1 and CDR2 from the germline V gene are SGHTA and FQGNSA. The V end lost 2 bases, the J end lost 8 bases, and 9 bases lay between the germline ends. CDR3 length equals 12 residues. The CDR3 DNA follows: TGTGCCAGCAGCTTAAGGGGGGGAGGCTACACCTTC. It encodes CASSLRGGGYTF.

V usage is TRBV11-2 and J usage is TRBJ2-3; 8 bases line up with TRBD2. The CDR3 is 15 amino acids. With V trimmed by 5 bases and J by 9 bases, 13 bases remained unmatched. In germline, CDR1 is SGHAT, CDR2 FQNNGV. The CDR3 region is CASSPDGLAGRTQYF. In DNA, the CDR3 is TGTGCCAGCAGCCCAGACGGACTAGCTGGCCGGACGCAGTATTTT.

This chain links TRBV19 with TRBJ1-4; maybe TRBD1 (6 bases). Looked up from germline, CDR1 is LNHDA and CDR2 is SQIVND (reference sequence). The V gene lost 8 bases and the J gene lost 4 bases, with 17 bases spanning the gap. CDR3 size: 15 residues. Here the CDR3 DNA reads TGTGCCAGTCATATAGGGGGGACACTTAATGAAAAACTGTTTTTT. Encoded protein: CASHIGGTLNEKLFF.

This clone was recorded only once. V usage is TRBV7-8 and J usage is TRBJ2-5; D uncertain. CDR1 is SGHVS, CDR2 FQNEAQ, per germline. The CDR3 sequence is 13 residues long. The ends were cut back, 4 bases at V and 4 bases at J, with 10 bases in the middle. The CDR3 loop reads CASSSTSGETQYF. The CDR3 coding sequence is TGTGCCAGCAGCTCCACGTCGGGAGAGACCCAGTACTTC.

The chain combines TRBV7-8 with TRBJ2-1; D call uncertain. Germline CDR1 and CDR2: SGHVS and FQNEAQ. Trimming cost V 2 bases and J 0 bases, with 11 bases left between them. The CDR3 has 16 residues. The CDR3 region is CASSLNLMSSYNEQFF. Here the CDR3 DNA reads TGTGCCAGCAGCTTAAACCTCATGAGCTCCTACAATGAGCAGTTCTTC. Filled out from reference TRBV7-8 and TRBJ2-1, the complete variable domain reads GAGVSQSPRYKVAKRGQDVALRCDPISGHVSLFWYQQALGQGPEFLTYFQNEAQLDKSGLPSDRFFAERPEGSVSTLKIQRTQQEDSAVYLCASSLNLMSSYNEQFFGPGTRLTVL.

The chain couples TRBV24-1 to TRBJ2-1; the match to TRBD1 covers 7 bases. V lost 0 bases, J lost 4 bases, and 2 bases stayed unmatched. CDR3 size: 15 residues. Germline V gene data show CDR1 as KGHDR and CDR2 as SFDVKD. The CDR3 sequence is CATSDLGTAYNEQFF. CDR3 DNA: TGTGCCACCAGTGATTTGGGGACAGCTTACAATGAGCAGTTCTTC.

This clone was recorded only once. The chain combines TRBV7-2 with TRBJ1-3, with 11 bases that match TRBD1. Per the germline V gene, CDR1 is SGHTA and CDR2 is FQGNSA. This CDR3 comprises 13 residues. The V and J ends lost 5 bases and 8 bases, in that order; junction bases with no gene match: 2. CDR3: CASSLGQGDTIYF. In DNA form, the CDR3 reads TGTGCCAGCAGCCTGGGACAGGGGGACACCATATATTTT.

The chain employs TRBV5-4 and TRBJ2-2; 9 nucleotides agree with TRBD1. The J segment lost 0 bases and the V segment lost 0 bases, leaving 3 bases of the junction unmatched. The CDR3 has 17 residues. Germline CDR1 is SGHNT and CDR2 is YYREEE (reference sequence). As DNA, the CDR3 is TGTGCCAGCAGCTTGGCACAGGGGGCTGCGAACACCGGGGAGCTGTTTTTT. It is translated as CASSLAQGAANTGELFF.

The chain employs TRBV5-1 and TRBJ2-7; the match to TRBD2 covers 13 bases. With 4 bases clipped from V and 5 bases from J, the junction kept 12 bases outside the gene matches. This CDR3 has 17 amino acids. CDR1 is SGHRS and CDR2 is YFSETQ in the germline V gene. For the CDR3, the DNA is TGCGCCAGCAGCATAGGATCGACTAGCGGGAGGTCAAACGAGCAGTACTTC. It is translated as CASSIGSTSGRSNEQYF.

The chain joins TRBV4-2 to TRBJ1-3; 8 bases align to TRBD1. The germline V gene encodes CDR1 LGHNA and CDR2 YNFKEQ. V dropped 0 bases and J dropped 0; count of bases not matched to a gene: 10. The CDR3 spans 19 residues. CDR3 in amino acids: CASSQDKETGAFSGNTIYF. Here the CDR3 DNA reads TGTGCCAGCAGCCAAGATAAGGAGACAGGGGCGTTCTCTGGAAACACCATATATTTT.

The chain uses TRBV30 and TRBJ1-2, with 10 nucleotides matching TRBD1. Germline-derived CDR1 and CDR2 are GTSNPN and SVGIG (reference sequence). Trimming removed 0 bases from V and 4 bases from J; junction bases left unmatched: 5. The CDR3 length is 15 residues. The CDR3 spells CAWSVQDRGVYGYTF. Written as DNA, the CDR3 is TGTGCCTGGAGTGTACAGGACAGGGGGGTCTATGGCTACACCTTC.

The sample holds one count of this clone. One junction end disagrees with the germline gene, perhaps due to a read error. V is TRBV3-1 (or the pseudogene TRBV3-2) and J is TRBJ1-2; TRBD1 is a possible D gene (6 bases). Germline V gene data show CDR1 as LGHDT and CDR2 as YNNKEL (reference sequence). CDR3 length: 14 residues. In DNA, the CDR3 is TGTGCCAGCAGACAAGGGGTAACAGGGAATGGCTACACCTTC. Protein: CASRQGVTGNGYTF.

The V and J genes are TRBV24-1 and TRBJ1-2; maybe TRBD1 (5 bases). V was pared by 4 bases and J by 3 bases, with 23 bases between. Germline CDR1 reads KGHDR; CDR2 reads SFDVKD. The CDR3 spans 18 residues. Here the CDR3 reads CATSDQDTLSPLDYGYTF. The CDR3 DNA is TGTGCCACCAGTGACCAGGACACTCTGTCCCCCCTTGACTATGGCTACACCTTC.

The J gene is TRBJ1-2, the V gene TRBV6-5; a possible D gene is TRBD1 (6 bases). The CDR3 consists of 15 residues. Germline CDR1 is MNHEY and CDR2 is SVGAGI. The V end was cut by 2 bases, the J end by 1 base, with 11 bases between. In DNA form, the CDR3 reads TGTGCCAGCAGTTACCGCACAGGGAATAACTATGGCTACACCTTC. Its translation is CASSYRTGNNYGYTF.

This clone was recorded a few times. The CDR3 coding sequence is TGCGCCAGCAGCCAAGCCTTGCGGGGGGATCAGCCCCAGCATTTT. Translation gives CASSQALRGDQPQHF. The genes are TRBV4-1 and TRBJ1-5, with D perhaps matching TRBD1 (5 bases). The CDR3 is made up of 15 amino acids. CDR1 is MGHRA, CDR2 YSYEKL, per germline. The V gene lost 1 base and the J gene lost 5 bases, with 12 bases spanning the gap.

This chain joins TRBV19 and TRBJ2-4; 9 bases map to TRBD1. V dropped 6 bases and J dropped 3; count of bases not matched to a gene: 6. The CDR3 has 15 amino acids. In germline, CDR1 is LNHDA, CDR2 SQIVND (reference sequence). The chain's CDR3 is CASSHPTGGKNIQYF. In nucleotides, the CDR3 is TGTGCCAGTAGCCATCCGACAGGGGGCAAAAACATTCAGTACTTC.

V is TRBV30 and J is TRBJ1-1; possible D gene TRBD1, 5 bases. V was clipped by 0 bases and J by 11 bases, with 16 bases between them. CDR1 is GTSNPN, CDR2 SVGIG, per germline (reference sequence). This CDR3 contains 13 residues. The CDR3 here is CAWSVLGGTVAFF. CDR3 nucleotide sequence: TGTGCCTGGAGTGTTCTTGGAGGGACGGTGGCTTTCTTT.

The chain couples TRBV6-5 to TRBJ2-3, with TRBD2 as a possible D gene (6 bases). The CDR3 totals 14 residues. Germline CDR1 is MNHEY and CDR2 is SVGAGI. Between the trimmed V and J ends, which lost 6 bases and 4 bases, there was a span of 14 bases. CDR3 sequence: CASSMMEGADTQYF. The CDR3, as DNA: TGTGCCAGCAGCATGATGGAGGGAGCAGATACGCAGTATTTT.

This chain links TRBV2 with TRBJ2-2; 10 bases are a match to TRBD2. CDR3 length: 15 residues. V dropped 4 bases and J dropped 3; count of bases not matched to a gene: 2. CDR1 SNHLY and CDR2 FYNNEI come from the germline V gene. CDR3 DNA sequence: TGTGCCAGCAGTGCGCTAGCGGGGGACACCGGGGAGCTGTTTTTT. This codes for CASSALAGDTGELFF.

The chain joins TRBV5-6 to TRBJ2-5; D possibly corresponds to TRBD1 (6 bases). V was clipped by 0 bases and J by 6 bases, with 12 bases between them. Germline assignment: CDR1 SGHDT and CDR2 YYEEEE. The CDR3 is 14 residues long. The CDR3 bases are TGTGCCAGCAGCTTGGGTGACAGGCGGCAGACCCAGTACTTC. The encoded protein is CASSLGDRRQTQYF.

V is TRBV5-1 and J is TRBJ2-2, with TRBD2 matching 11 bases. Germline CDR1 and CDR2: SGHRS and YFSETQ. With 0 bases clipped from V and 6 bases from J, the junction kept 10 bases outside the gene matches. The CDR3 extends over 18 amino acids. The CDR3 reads CASSLEVLAGGHAGELFF. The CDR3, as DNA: TGCGCCAGCAGCTTGGAGGTGCTAGCGGGGGGTCACGCCGGGGAGCTGTTTTTT.

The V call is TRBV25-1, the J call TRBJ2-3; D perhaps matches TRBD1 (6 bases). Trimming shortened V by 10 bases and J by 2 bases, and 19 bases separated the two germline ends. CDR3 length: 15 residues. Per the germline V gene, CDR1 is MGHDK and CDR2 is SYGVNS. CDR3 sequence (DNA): TGTGCCACCACAGAGGGACATCCAAACACAGATACGCAGTATTTT. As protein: CATTEGHPNTDTQYF.

CDR3 sequence (DNA): TGTGCCGGGGGGACCACGGGGAGAGAGACCCAGTACTTC. The encoded protein is CAGGTTGRETQYF. The chain carries TRBV27 and TRBJ2-5, with a possible D match to TRBD2 (6 bases). The germline V gene has CDR1 MNHEY and CDR2 SMNVEV (reference sequence). CDR3 length: 13 residues. V was clipped by 11 bases and J by 4 bases, with 17 bases between them.

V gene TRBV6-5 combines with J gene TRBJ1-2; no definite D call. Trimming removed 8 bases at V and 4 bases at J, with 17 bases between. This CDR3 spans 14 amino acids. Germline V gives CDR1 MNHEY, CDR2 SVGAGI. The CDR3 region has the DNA TGTGCCAGCCTCCCGACCGGGATCGGCTATGGCTACACCTTC. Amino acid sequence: CASLPTGIGYGYTF.

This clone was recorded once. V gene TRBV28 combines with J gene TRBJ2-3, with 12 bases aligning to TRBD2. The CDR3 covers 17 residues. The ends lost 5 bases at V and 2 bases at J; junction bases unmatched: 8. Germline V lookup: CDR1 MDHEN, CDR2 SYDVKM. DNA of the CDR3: TGTGCCAGCAGTGGGGAGCTAGCGGGAGGGCACACAGATACGCAGTATTTT. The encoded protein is CASSGELAGGHTDTQYF. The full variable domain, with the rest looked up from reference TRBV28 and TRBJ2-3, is DVKVTQSSRYLVKRTGEKVFLECVQDMDHENMFWYRQDPGLGLRLIYFSYDVKMKEKGDIPEGYSVSREKKERFSLILESASTNQTSMYLCASSGELAGGHTDTQYFGPGTRLTVL.

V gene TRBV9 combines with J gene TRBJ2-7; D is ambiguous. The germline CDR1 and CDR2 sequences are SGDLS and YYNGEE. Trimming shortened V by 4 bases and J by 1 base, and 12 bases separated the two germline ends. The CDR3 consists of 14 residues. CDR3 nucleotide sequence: TGTGCCAGCAGCACCGAAGCCTCATCCTACGAGCAGTACTTC. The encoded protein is CASSTEASSYEQYF. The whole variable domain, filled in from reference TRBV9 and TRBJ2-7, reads DSGVTQTPKHLITATGQRVTLRCSPRSGDLSVYWYQQSLDQGLQFLIQYYNGEERAKGNILERFSAQQFPDLHSELNLSSLELGDSALYFCASSTEASSYEQYFGPGTRLTVT.

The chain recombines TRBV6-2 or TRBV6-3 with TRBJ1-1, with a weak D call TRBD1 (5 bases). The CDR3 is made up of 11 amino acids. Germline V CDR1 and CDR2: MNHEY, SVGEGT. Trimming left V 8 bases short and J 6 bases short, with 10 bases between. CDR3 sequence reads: CASCQGAEAFF. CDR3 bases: TGTGCCAGCTGCCAGGGAGCTGAAGCTTTCTTT.

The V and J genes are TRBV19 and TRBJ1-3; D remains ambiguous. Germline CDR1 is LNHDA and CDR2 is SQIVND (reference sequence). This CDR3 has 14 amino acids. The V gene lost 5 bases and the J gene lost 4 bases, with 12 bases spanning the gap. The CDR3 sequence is CASSVTSRGNTIYF. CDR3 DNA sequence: TGTGCCAGTAGTGTCACTTCTCGGGGAAACACCATATATTTT.

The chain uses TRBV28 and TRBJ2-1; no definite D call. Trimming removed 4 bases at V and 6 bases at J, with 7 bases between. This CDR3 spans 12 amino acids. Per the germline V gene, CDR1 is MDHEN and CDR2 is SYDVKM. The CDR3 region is CASSSSSNEQFF. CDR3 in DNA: TGTGCCAGCAGTTCATCTAGCAATGAGCAGTTCTTC.

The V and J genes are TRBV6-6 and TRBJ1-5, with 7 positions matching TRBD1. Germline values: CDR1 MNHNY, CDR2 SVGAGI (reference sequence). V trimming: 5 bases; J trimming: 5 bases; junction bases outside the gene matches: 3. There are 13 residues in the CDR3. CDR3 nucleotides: TGTGCCAGCAGTCCACAGGGGCATCAGCCCCAGCATTTT. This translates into CASSPQGHQPQHF.